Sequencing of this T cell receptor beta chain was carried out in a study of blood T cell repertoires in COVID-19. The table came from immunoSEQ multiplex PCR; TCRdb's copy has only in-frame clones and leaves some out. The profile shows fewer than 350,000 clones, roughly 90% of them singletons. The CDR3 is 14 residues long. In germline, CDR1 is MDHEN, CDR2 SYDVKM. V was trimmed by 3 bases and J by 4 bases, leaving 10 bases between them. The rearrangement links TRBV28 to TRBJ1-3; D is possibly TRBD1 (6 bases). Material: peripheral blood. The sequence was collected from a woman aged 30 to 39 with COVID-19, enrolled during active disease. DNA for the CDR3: TGTGCCAGCAGTTTTCAGGGGCCCGGAAACACCATATATTTT. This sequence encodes CASSFQGPGNTIYF.